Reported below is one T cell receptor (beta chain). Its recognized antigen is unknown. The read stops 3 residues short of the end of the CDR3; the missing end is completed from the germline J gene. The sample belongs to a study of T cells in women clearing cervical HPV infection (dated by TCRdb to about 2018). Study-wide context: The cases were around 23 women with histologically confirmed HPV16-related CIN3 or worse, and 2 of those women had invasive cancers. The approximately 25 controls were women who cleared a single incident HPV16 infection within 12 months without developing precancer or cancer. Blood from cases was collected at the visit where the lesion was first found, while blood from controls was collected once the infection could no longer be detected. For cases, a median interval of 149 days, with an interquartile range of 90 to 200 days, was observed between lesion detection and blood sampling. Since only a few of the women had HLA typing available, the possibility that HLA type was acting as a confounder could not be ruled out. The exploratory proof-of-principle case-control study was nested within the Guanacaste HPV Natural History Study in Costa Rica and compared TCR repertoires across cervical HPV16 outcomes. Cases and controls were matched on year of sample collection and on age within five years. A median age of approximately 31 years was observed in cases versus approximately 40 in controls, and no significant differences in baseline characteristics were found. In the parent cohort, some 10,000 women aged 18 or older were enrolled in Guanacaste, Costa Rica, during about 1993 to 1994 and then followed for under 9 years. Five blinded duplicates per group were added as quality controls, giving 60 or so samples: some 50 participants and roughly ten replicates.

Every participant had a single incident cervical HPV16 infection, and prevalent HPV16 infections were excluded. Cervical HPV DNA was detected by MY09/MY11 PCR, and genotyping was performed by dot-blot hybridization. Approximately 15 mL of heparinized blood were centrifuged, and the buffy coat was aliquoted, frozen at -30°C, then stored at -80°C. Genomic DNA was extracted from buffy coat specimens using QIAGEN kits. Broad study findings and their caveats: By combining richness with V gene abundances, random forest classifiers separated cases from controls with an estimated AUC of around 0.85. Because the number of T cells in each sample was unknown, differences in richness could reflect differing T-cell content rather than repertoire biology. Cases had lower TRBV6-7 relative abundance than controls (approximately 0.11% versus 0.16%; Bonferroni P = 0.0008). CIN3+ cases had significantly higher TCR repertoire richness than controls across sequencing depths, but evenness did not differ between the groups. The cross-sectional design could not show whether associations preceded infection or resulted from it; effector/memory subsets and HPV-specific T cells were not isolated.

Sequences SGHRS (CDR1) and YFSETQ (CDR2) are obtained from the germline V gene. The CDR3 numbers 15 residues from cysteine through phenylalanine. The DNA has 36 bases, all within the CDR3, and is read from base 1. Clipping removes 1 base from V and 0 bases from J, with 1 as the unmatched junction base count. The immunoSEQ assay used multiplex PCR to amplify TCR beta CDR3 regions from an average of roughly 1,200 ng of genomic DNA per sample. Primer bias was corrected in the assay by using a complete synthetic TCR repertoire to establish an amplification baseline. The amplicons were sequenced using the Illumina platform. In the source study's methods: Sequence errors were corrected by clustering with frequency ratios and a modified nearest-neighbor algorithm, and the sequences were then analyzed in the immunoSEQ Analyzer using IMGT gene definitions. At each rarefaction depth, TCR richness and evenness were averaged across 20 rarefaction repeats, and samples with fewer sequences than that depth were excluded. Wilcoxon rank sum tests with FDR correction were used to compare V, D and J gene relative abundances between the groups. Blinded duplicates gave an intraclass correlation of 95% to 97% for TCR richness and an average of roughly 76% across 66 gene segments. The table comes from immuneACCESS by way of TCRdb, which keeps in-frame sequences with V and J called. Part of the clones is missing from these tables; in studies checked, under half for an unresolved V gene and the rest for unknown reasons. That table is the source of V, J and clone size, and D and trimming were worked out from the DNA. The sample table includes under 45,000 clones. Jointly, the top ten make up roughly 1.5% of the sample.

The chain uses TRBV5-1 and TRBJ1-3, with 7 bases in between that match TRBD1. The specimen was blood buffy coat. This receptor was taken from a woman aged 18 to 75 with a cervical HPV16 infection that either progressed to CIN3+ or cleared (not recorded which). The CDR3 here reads CASSLQGGSGNTIYF. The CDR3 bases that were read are TGCGCCAGCAGCTTGCAGGGGGGCTCTGGAAACACC.